This TCR beta chain was sequenced during a study of blood T cell repertoires in COVID-19. Study summary: The United States, Italy and Spain were the sources of the acute and convalescent COVID-19 samples.

This CDR3 is 15 amino acids long. The V gene's germline CDR1 is MGHRA and CDR2 YSYEKL. V was shortened by 0 bases and J by 9 bases, with 15 bases between the two germline ends. Per the study methods: Reference gene primer amplification gave nucleated cell count estimates. TCRdb's copy holds only in-frame clones and misses some; the assay was immunoSEQ multiplex PCR. The V and J calls and clone size come from that table; D and trimming were worked out from the DNA. The sample lists about 75,000 clones, about 74% occurring once. The sample taken for sequencing was peripheral blood. V gene TRBV4-1 combines with J gene TRBJ2-1; D call uncertain. The origin of this receptor is a human donor with acute or convalescent COVID-19. The donor label of this sample is uncertain. DNA of the CDR3: TGCGCCAGCAGCCAAGATCTTTTGCGCGGCACTGAGCAGTTCTTC. This sequence encodes CASSQDLLRGTEQFF.